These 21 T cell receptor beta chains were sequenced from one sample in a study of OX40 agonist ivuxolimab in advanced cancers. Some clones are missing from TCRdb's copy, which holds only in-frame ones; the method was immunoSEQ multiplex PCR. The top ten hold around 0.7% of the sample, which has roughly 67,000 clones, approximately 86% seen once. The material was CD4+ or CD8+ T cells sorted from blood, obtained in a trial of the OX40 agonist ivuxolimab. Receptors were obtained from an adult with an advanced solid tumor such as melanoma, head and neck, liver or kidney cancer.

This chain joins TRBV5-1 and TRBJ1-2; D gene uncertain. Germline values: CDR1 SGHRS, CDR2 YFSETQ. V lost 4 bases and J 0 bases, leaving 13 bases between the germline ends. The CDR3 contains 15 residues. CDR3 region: CASSPLDKANYGYTF. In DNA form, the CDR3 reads TGCGCCAGCAGCCCCCTTGACAAAGCTAACTATGGCTACACCTTC.

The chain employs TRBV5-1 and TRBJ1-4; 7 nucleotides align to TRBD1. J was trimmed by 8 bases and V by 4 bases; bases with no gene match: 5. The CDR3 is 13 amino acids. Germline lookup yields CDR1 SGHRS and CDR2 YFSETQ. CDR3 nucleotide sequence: TGCGCCAGCAGCGACAGGGTAGCAGAAAAACTGTTTTTT. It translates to CASSDRVAEKLFF.

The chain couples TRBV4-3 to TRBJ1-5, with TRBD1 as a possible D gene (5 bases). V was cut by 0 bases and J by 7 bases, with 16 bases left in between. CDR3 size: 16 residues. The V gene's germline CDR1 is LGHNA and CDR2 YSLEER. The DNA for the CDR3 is TGCGCCAGCAGCCAAGAGCTGCTCCAGGGCGGGCAGCCCCAGCATTTT. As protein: CASSQELLQGGQPQHF.

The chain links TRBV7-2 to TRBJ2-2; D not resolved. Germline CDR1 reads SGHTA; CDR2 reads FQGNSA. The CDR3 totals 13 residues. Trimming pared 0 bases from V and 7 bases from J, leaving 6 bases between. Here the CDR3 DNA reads TGTGCCAGCAGCTTAGCACTGAACGGGGAGCTGTTTTTT. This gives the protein CASSLALNGELFF.

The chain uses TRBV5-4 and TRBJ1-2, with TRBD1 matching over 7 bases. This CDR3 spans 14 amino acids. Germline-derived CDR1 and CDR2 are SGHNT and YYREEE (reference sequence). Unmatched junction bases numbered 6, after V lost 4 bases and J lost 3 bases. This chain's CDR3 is CASSRTTGDYGYTF. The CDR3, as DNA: TGTGCCAGCAGCCGGACCACAGGGGACTATGGCTACACCTTC. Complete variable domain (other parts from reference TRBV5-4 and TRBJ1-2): ETGVTQSPTHLIKTRGQQVTLRCSSQSGHNTVSWYQQALGQGPQFIFQYYREEENGRGNFPPRFSGLQFPNYSSELNVNALELDDSALYLCASSRTTGDYGYTFGSGTRLTVV.

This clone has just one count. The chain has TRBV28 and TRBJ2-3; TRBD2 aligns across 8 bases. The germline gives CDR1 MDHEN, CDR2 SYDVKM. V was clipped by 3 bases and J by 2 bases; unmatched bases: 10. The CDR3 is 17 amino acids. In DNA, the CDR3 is TGTGCCAGCAGTTTTGCCGGGAGGGGAGTGGTCACAGATACGCAGTATTTT. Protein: CASSFAGRGVVTDTQYF.

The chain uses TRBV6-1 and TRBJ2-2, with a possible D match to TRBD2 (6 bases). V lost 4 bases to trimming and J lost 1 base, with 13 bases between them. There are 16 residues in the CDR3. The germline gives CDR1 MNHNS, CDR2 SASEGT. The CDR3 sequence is CASSGIAEVNTGELFF. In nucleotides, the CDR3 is TGTGCCAGCAGTGGAATAGCGGAAGTGAACACCGGGGAGCTGTTTTTT.

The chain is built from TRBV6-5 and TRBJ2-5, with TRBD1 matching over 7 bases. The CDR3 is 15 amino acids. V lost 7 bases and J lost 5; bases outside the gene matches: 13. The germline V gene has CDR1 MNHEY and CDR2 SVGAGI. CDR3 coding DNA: TGTGCCAGCATCCCCGGAGGAGTGACAGGGGAGACCCAGTACTTC. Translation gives CASIPGGVTGETQYF.

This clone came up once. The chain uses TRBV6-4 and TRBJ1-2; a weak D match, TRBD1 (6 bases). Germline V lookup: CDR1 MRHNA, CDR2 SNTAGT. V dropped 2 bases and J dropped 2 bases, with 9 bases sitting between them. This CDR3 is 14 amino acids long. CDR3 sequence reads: CASSDGQRNYGYTF. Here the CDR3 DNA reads TGTGCCAGCAGTGACGGACAGCGGAACTATGGCTACACCTTC.

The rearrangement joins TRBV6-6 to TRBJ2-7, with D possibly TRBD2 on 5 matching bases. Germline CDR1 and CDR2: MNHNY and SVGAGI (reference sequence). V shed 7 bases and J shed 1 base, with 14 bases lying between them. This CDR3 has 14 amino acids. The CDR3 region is CASITSGPSYEQYF. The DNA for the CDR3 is TGTGCCAGCATTACCAGCGGACCGTCCTACGAGCAGTACTTC.

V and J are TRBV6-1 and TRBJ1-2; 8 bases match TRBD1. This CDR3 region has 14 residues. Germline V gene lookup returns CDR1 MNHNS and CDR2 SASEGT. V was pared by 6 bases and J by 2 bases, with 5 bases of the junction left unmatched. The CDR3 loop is CASSLTGENYGYTF. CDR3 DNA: TGTGCCAGCAGCCTGACAGGGGAGAACTATGGCTACACCTTC.

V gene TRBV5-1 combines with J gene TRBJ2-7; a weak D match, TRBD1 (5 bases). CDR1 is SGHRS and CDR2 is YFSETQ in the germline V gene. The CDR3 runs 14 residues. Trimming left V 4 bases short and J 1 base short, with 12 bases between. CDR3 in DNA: TGCGCCAGCAGCCGTACGACAGCTTCCTACGAGCAGTACTTC. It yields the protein CASSRTTASYEQYF. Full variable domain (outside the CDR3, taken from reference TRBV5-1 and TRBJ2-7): KAGVTQTPRYLIKTRGQQVTLSCSPISGHRSVSWYQQTPGQGLQFLFEYFSETQRNKGNFPGRFSGRQFSNSRSEMNVSTLELGDSALYLCASSRTTASYEQYFGPGTRLTVT.

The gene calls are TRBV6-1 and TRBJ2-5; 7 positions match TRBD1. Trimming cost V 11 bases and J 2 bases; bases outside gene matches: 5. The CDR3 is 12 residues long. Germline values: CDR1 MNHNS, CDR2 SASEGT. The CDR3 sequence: CALGTAQETQYF. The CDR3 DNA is TGTGCCCTTGGGACAGCACAAGAGACCCAGTACTTC.

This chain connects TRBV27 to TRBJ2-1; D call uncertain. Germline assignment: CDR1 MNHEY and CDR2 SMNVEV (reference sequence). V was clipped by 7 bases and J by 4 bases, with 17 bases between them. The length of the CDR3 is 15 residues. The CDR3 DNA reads TGTGCCAGCACCTACGCCCCGGTATCTTACAATGAGCAGTTCTTC. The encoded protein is CASTYAPVSYNEQFF.

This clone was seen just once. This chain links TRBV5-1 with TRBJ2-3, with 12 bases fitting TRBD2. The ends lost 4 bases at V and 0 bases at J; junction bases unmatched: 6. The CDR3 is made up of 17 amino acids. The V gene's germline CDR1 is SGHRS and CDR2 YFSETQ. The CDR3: CASSAGLAGSSTDTQYF. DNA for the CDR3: TGCGCCAGCAGCGCGGGACTAGCGGGCTCTAGCACAGATACGCAGTATTTT.

CDR3 sequence reads: CASSYSDSSGANVLTF. CDR3 nucleotides: TGTGCCAGCAGTTACTCGGACAGCTCTGGGGCCAACGTCCTGACTTTC. The chain combines TRBV6-5 with TRBJ2-6; TRBD1 might be the D (6 bases). V gave up 0 bases and J gave up 0 bases, with 6 bases separating them. The CDR3 length is 16 residues. Germline V lookup: CDR1 MNHEY, CDR2 SVGAGI.

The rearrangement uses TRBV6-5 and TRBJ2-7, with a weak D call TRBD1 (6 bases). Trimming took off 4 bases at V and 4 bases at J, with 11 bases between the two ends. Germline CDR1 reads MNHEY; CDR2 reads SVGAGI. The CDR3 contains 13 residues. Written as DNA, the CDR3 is TGTGCCAGCAGTTTACTCAGGGGATACGAGCAGTACTTC. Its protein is CASSLLRGYEQYF.

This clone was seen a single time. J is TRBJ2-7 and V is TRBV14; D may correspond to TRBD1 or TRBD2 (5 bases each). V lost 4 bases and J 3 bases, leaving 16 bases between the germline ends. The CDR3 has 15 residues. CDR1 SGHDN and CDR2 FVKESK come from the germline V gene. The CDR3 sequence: CASSLDGTGNYEQYF. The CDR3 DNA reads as TGTGCCAGCAGCCTCGACGGGACGGGGAACTACGAGCAGTACTTC.

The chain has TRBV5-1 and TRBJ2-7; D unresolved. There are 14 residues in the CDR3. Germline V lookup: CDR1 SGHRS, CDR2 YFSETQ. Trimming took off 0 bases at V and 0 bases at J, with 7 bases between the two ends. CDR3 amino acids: CASSLGLSSYEQYF. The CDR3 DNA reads TGCGCCAGCAGCTTGGGACTTTCCTCCTACGAGCAGTACTTC. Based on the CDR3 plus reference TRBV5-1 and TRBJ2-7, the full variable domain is KAGVTQTPRYLIKTRGQQVTLSCSPISGHRSVSWYQQTPGQGLQFLFEYFSETQRNKGNFPGRFSGRQFSNSRSEMNVSTLELGDSALYLCASSLGLSSYEQYFGPGTRLTVT.

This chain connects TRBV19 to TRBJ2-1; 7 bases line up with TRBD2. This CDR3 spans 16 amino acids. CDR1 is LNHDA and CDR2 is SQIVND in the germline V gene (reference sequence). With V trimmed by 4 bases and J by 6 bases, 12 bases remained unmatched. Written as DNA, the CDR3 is TGTGCCAGTAGTAGTCTGAAGGGAGGGCCGGGCAATGAGCAGTTCTTC. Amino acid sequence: CASSSLKGGPGNEQFF.

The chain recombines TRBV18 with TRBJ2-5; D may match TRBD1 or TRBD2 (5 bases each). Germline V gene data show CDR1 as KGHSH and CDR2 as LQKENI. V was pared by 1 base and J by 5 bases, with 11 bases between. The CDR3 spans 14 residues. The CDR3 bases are TGTGCCAGCTCACCACTCCCGAGGGGCGAGACCCAGTACTTC. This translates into CASSPLPRGETQYF.